This entry lists 9 T cell receptor beta chains sequenced from one sample in a study of T cell clonotyping in hematopoietic cell transplantation. The table came from immunoSEQ multiplex PCR; TCRdb's copy has only in-frame clones and leaves some out. The sample has about 44,000 clones, less than 95% seen once. The sequenced material came from peripheral blood mononuclear cells. Receptor source: a woman aged 50 to 65 in good health. Some clones in this sample may be carry-over from other donors' samples.

This clone is a singleton in its sample. CDR3 nucleotides: TGCAGCGTTGAACAGGGCAGGGGTTTGAATCAGCCCCAGCATTTT. It encodes CSVEQGRGLNQPQHF. V and J are TRBV29-1 and TRBJ1-5, with D perhaps matching TRBD1 (6 bases). V gave up 2 bases and J gave up 4 bases, with 15 bases separating them. Germline V gene data show CDR1 as SQVTM and CDR2 as ANQGSEA. CDR3 length: 15 amino acids.

In the case of this clone: In the same sample, other DNA sequences code for this CDR3. The chain employs TRBV30 and TRBJ2-5; 7 nucleotides align to TRBD1. Per the germline V gene, CDR1 is GTSNPN and CDR2 is SVGIG (reference sequence). The CDR3 totals 13 residues. The V and J ends lost 0 bases and 5 bases, in that order; junction bases with no gene match: 3. CDR3 coding DNA: TGTGCCTGGAGTGTACCAGGGGGTGAGACCCAGTACTTC. This encodes CAWSVPGGETQYF.

V and J are TRBV11-2 and TRBJ2-3, with 10 bases identical to TRBD2. The CDR3 contains 17 residues. V shed 5 bases, J shed 3 bases, and the junction held 11 bases outside the gene matches. The germline CDR1 and CDR2 sequences are SGHAT and FQNNGV. CDR3 coding DNA: TGTGCCAGCAGCACCCCCCAAGCGGGGGGGCAAACAGATACGCAGTATTTT. It codes for CASSTPQAGGQTDTQYF.

The chain links TRBV5-6 to TRBJ1-5; D may be TRBD1 (5 bases). V was pared by 0 bases and J by 0 bases, with 7 bases between. Per germline, CDR1 SGHDT and CDR2 YYEEEE. CDR3 size: 15 residues. CDR3 sequence: CASSLGGGSNQPQHF. CDR3 nucleotide sequence: TGTGCCAGCAGCTTGGGGGGGGGTAGCAATCAGCCCCAGCATTTT.

This chain uses TRBV5-4 with TRBJ2-7; 7 nucleotides agree with TRBD1. The CDR3 has 15 residues. Germline V CDR1 and CDR2: SGHNT, YYREEE (reference sequence). The V and J ends lost 4 bases and 2 bases, in that order; junction bases with no gene match: 9. The DNA for the CDR3 is TGTGCCAGCAGCCCGGGACAGATGAAAACCTACGAGCAGTACTTC. Amino acids: CASSPGQMKTYEQYF.

The chain recombines TRBV18 with TRBJ2-3; no clear D gene. CDR3 size: 11 residues. Trimming pared 2 bases from V and 6 bases from J, leaving 3 bases between. Germline V gives CDR1 KGHSH, CDR2 LQKENI. In nucleotides, the CDR3 is TGTGCCAGCTCACCAAAGGATACGCAGTATTTT. This translates into CASSPKDTQYF.

The CDR3 spells CASSEVELRHTGELFF. The CDR3 coding sequence is TGTGCCAGCAGTGAAGTCGAACTTCGGCACACCGGGGAGCTGTTTTTT. V usage is TRBV2 and J usage is TRBJ2-2; D gene ambiguous. Germline CDR1 reads SNHLY; CDR2 reads FYNNEI. Trimming cost V 1 base and J 3 bases, with 12 bases left between them. The CDR3 totals 16 residues. Supplemented by reference TRBV2 and TRBJ2-2, the full variable domain reads EPEVTQTPSHQVTQMGQEVILRCVPISNHLYFYWYRQILGQKVEFLVSFYNNEISEKSEIFDDQFSVERPDGSNFTLKIRSTKLEDSAMYFCASSEVELRHTGELFFGEGSRLTVL.

The rearrangement joins TRBV6-5 to TRBJ2-5, with TRBD1 matching over 9 bases. Germline lookup yields CDR1 MNHEY and CDR2 SVGAGI. The CDR3 has 15 amino acids. The V segment lost 7 bases and the J segment 1 base; nucleotides outside the gene matches: 7. The CDR3 nucleotides are TGTGCCAGCACCCGGACAGGGGACAGCCAAGAGACCCAGTACTTC. Amino acid sequence: CASTRTGDSQETQYF.

The V call is TRBV6-5, the J call TRBJ2-7; no reliable D call. Germline values: CDR1 MNHEY, CDR2 SVGAGI. This CDR3 has 13 amino acids. V gave up 8 bases and J gave up 2 bases, with 13 bases separating them. The CDR3 nucleotides are TGTGCCAGCGTCTCCCCCTGGACCTACGAGCAGTACTTC. It is translated as CASVSPWTYEQYF.